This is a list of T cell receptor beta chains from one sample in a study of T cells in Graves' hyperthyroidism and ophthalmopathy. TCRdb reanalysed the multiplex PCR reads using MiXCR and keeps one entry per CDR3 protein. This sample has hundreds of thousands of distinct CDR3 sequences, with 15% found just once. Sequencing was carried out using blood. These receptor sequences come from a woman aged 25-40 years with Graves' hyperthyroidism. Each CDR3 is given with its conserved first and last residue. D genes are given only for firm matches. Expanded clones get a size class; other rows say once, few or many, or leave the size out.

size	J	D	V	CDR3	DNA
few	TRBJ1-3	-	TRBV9	CASSEGPFSGNTIYF	TGTGCCAGCAGCGAGGGGCCCTTCTCTGGAAACACCATATATTTT
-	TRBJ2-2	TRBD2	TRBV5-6	CASSGTSRTGELFF	TGTGCCAGCAGCGGGACTAGCAGGACCGGGGAGCTGTTTTTT
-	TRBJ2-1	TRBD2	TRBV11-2	CASSFTLAGRNEQFF	TGTGCCAGCAGCTTTACCCTAGCGGGAAGGAATGAGCAGTTCTTC
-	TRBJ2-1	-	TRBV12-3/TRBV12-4	CASSLVHLGGNEQFF	TGTGCCAGCAGTTTAGTACATCTGGGAGGCAATGAGCAGTTCTTC
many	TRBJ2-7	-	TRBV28	CASNTGTKKDWNYEQYF	TGTGCCAGCAATACCGGGACAAAGAAAGATTGGAACTACGAGCAGTACTTC
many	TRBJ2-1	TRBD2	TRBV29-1	CSVVLLAGGPNEQFF	TGCAGCGTTGTCCTCCTAGCGGGGGGCCCCAATGAGCAGTTCTTC
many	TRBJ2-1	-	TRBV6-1	CASTFVGDNEQFF	TGTGCCAGCACATTCGTTGGGGACAATGAGCAGTTCTTC
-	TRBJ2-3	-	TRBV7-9	CASSLAPGGISTDTQYF	TGTGCCAGCAGCTTAGCGCCAGGGGGGATTAGCACAGATACGCAGTATTTT
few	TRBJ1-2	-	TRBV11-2	CASSLDPGREYYGYTF	TGTGCCAGCAGCTTAGATCCCGGGAGGGAGTACTATGGCTACACCTTC
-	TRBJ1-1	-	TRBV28	CASNSPQISGTEAFF	TGTGCCAGTAATTCTCCTCAGATTAGCGGCACTGAAGCTTTCTTT